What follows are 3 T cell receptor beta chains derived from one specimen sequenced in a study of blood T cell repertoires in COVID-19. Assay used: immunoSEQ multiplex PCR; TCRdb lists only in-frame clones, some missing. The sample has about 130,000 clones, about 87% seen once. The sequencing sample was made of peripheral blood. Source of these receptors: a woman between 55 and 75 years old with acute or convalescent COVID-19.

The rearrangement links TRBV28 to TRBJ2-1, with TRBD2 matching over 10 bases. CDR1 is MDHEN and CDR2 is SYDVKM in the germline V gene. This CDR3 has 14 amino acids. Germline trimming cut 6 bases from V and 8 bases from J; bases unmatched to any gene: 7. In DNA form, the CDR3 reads TGTGCCAGCAGCCCTAGCGGGAGTCGTCATGAGCAGTTCTTC. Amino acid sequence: CASSPSGSRHEQFF.

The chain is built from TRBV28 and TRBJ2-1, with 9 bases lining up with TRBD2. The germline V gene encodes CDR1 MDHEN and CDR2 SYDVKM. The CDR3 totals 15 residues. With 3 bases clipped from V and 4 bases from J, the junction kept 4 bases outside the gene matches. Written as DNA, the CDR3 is TGTGCCAGCAGTTTCTTAGCGGGGGTTTACAATGAGCAGTTCTTC. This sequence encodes CASSFLAGVYNEQFF. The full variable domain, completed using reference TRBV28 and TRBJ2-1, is DVKVTQSSRYLVKRTGEKVFLECVQDMDHENMFWYRQDPGLGLRLIYFSYDVKMKEKGDIPEGYSVSREKKERFSLILESASTNQTSMYLCASSFLAGVYNEQFFGPGTRLTVL.

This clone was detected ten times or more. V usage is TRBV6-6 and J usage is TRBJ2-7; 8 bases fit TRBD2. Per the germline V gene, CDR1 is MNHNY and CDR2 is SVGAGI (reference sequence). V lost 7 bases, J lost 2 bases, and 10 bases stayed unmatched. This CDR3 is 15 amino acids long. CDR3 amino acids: CASISSTSGTYEQYF. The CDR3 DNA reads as TGTGCCAGCATCTCTTCCACTAGCGGCACCTACGAGCAGTACTTC.